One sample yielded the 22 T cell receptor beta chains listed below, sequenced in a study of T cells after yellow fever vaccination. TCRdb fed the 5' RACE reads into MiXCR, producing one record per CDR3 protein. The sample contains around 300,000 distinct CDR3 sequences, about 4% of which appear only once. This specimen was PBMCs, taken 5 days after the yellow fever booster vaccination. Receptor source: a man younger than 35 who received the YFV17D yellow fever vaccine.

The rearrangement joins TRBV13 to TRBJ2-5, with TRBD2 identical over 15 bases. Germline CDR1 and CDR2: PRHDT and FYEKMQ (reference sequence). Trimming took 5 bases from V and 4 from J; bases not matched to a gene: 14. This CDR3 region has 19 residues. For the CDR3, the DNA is TGTGCCAGCAGCCCCTCATCGGGACTAGCGGGGGGACCGCGAGAGACCCAGTACTTC. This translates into CASSPSSGLAGGPRETQYF.

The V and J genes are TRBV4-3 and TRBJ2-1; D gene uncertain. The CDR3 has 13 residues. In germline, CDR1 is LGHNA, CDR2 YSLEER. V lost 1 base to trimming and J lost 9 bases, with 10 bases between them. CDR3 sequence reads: CASSQVGSAEQFF. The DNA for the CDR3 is TGCGCCAGCAGCCAAGTGGGTTCGGCTGAGCAGTTCTTC.

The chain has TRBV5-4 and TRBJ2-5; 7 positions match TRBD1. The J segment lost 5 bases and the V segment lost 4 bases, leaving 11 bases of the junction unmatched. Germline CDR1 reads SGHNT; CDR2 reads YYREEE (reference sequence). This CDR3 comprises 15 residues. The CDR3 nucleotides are TGTGCCAGCAGCGGGGTGAAGGGGGCCGATGAGACCCAGTACTTC. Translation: CASSGVKGADETQYF.

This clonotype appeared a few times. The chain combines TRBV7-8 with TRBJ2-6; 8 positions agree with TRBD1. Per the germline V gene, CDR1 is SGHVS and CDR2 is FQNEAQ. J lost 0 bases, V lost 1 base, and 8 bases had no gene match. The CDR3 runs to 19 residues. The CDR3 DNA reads TGTGCCAGCAGCTTAGGGCTCGGGACAGGAAGCTCTGGGGCCAACGTCCTGACTTTC. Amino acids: CASSLGLGTGSSGANVLTF.

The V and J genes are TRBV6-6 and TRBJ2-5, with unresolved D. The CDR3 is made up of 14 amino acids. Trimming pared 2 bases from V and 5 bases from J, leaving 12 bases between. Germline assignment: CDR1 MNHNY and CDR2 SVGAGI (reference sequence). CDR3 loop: CASSYPFPGETQYF. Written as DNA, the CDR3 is TGTGCCAGCAGTTACCCTTTTCCTGGGGAGACCCAGTACTTC.

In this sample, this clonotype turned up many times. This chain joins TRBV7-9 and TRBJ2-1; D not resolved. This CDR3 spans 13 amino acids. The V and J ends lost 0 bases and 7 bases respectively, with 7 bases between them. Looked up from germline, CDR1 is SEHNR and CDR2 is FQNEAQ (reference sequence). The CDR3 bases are TGTGCCAGCAGCTTAGCTCCCTCGAATGAGCAGTTCTTC. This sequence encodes CASSLAPSNEQFF.

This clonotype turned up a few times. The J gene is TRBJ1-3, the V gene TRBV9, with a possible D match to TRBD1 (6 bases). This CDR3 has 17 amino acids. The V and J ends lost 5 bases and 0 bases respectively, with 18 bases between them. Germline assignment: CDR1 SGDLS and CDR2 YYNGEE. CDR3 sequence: CASSEGVRGFSGNTIYF. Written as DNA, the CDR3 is TGTGCCAGCAGTGAGGGGGTGAGGGGGTTCTCTGGAAACACCATATATTTT.

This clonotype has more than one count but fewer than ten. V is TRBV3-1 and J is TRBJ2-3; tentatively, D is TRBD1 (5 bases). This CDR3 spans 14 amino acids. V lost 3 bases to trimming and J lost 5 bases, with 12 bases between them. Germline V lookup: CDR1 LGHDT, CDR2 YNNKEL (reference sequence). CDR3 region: CASSHVDRGDTQYF. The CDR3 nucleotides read TGTGCCAGCAGCCACGTCGATAGGGGAGATACGCAGTATTTT.

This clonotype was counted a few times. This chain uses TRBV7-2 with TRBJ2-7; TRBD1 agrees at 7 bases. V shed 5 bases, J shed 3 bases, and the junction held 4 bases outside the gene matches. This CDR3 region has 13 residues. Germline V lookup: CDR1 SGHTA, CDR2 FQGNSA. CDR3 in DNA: TGTGCCAGCAGCGGACGGGACAGCTACGAGCAGTACTTC. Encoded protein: CASSGRDSYEQYF.

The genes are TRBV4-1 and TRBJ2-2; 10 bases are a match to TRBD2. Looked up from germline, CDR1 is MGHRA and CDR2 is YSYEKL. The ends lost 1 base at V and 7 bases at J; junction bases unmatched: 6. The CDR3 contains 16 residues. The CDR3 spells CASSQASGGAGGELFF. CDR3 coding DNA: TGCGCCAGCAGCCAAGCAAGCGGGGGGGCCGGCGGGGAGCTGTTTTTT.

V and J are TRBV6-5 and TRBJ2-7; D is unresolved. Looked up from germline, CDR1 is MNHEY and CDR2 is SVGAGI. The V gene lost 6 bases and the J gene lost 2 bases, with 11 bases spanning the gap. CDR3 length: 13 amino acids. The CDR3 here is CASRKTGPYEQYF. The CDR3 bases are TGTGCCAGCAGAAAGACGGGCCCCTACGAGCAGTACTTC.

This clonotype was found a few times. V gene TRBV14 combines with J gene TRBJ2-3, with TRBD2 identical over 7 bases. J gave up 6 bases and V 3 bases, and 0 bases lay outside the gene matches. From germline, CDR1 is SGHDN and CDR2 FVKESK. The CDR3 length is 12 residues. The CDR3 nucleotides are TGTGCCAGCAGCCACGGGGGGGATACGCAGTATTTT. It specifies CASSHGGDTQYF.

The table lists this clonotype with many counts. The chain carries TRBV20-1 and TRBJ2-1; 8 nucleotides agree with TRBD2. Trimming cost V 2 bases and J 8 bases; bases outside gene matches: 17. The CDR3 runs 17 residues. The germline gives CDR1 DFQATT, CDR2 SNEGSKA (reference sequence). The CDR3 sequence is CSARMGRTGGPRDEQFF. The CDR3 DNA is TGCAGTGCTAGAATGGGACGGACGGGGGGGCCTCGGGATGAGCAGTTCTTC.

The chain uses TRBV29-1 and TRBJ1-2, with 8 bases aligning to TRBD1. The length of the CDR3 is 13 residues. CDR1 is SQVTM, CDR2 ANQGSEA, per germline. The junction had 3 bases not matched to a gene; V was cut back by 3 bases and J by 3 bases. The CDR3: CSVEETGDYGYTF. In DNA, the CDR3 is TGCAGCGTTGAGGAGACAGGGGACTATGGCTACACCTTC.

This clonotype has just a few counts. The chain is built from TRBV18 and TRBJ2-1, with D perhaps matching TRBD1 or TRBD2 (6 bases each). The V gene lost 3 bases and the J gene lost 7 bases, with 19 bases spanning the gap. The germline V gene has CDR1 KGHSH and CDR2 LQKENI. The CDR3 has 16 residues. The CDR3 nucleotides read TGTGCCAGCTCACCCCCCCAGGGGAGGCCTACGAATGAGCAGTTCTTC. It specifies CASSPPQGRPTNEQFF.

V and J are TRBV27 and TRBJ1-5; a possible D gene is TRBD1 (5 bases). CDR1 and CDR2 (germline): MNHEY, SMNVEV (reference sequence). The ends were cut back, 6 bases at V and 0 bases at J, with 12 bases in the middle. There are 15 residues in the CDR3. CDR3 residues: CASRTDQYSNQPQHF. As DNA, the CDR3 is TGTGCCAGCAGGACAGATCAGTATAGCAATCAGCCCCAGCATTTT.

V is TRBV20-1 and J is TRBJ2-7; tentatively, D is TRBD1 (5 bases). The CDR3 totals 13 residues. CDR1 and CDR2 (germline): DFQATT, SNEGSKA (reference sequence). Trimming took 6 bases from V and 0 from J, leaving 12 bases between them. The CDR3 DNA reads TGCAGTGCAGAGACAGATTCCTCCTACGAGCAGTACTTC. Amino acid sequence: CSAETDSSYEQYF.

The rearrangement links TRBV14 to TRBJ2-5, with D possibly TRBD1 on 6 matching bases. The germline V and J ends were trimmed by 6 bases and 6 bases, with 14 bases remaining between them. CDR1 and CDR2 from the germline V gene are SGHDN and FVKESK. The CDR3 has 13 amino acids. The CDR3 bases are TGTGCCAGCAGATTCAGGGGAGCAAAGACCCAGTACTTC. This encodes CASRFRGAKTQYF.

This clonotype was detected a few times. CDR3 region: CASSIDNRGRHHQPQHF. CDR3 bases: TGTGCCAGTAGTATAGATAACAGGGGGCGACACCATCAGCCCCAGCATTTT. V and J are TRBV19 and TRBJ1-5; 9 nucleotides line up with TRBD1. The CDR3 has 17 residues. CDR1 LNHDA and CDR2 SQIVND come from the germline V gene (reference sequence). The ends lost 0 bases at V and 5 bases at J; junction bases unmatched: 8.

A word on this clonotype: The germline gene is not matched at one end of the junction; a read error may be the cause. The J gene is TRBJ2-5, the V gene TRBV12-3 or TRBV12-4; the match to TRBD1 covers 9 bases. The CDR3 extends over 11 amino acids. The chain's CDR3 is CASSSGQGGNF. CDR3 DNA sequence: TGTGCCAGCAGTTCGGGACAGGGCGGGAACTTC.

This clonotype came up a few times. CDR3 sequence: CSARVLTQAGAQETQYF. CDR3 nucleotide sequence: TGCAGTGCTAGAGTTCTCACTCAAGCGGGAGCGCAAGAGACCCAGTACTTC. The chain recombines TRBV20-1 with TRBJ2-5; 8 bases fit TRBD2. This CDR3 region has 17 residues. Germline assignment: CDR1 DFQATT and CDR2 SNEGSKA (reference sequence). V was clipped by 1 base and J by 2 bases; unmatched bases: 12.

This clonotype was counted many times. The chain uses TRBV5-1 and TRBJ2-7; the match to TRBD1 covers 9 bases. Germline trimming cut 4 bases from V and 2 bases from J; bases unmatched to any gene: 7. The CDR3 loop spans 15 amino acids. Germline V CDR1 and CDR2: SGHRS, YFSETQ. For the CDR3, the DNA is TGCGCCAGCAGCGCCCGACAGGGGGAGGCCTACGAGCAGTACTTC. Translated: CASSARQGEAYEQYF.